The T cell receptor beta chain described here comes from a study of identical twins (TCRdb year 2016). About the investigation overall: TCR alpha and beta repertoires from monozygotic twins, unrelated adults of various ages and cord blood were deep-sequenced to test whether fetal clonotypes persist. To rule out contamination, the twin experiments were replicated at different times with different library preparation protocols. Overall results and qualifications from the work: Zero-insertion analyses could be partly confounded by invariant T cells such as MAIT and iNKT, although diverse VJ usage argued against such confounding for most clonotypes. Out-of-frame TCR alpha sharing in monozygotic twins was systematically underestimated by recombination models, whereas sharing between unrelated individuals was in agreement with the recombination models. Out-of-frame TCR alpha sequences shared between twins showed an excess of low generation-probability sequences compared with coincidental sharing between unrelated individuals. Fewer insertions were carried by abundant cord blood beta clonotypes, a similar but weaker trend appeared in young adult naive repertoires, and no such trend appeared in memory repertoires. The excess sharing between twins in beta out-of-frame sequences was weaker because fewer shared sequences reduced the signal-to-noise ratio. Because the same donors could not be followed over many years, the conclusions relied on cross-sectional statistical analysis.

This clonotype came up a few times. The antigen it binds to is not known. One base away there is no much larger clone; base qualities are not given. Library preparation used 5' RACE. Sequencing was carried out with an Illumina HiSeq 2000. Template switching added a universal primer binding site, and the final cDNA carried a unique molecular identifier that allowed TCR cDNA molecules to be counted accurately. First-strand cDNA for TCR alpha and beta chains was synthesized from specific primers in the conserved constant-segment region. To control for contamination, every cDNA library carried two barcodes: a SMART-Mk sample barcode plus Illumina barcodes. Two successive PCR steps introduced TruSeq adapter sequences along with Illumina sample barcodes. The Illumina HiSeq platform was used with custom primers to sequence TCR alpha and beta cDNA libraries. In the original analysis: Unique molecular identifiers were extracted from raw reads with MiGEC, and CDR3 positions were determined with MiXCR. For each individual, recombination models were inferred using an EM algorithm with the repgenHMM and IGoR tools. The analysis of shared clonotypes was done with the tcR package in R, with sharing normalized by the product of cloneset sizes. To study raw recombination free of thymic and clonal selection effects, out-of-frame nonproductive sequences were analyzed. TCRdb reprocessing: public reads trimmed at Q25 with fastp, clones called with MiXCR, in-frame beta chains kept. Identical CDR3 proteins give one entry, which carries the most common genes and DNA. TCRdb's processing, not the authors', yielded these V and J calls. This sample comprises about 250,000 distinct CDR3 sequences, around 15% of them detected only once. 7% to 9.5% of the sample is held by the ten biggest clonotypes.

All donors were healthy Caucasians. Miltenyi CD45RO+ enrichment and human naive T-cell isolation kits were used to isolate memory (CD45RO+) and naive T cells from PBMC. Sequenced sample: memory (CD45RO+) T cells sorted from blood. This specimen's cell subset or site label, per the study, means: CD45RO+ enriched T cells. This receptor was identified in a woman aged 18 to 35 in good health.

The bases read TGTGCCAGCTCACCCATGACAGGGAGCTCCTACAATGAGCAGTTCTTC. Its translation reads: CASSPMTGSSYNEQFF. The rearrangement joined TRBV18 to TRBJ2-1; TRBD1 matches 7 bases in the middle. The CDR3 spans 16 residues, from the cysteine through the phenylalanine. Only the CDR3 DNA stays, 48 bases, in frame from base 1. Unmatched junction bases come to 5, with V trimmed by 3 bases and J by 0 bases. CDR1 and CDR2, per the germline V gene, are KGHSH and LQKENI.